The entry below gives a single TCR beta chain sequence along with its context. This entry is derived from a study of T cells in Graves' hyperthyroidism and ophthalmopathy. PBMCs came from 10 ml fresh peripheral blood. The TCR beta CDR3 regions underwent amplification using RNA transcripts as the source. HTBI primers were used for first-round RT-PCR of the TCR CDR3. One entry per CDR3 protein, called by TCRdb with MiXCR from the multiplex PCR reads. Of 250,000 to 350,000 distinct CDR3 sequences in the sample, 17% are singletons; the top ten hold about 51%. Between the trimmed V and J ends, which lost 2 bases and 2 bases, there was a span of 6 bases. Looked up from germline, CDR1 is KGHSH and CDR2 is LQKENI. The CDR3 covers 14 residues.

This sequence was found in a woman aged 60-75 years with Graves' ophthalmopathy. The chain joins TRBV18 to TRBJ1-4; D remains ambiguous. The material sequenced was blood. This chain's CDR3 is CASSPALTNEKLFF. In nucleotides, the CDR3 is TGTGCCAGCTCACCAGCTCTGACTAATGAAAAACTGTTTTTT.